The entry below gives a single TCR beta chain sequence along with its context. The sample is drawn from a study of CD8 T cells in Susac syndrome. This CDR3 has 12 residues. The V gene end was trimmed by 7 bases and the J gene end by 6 bases; junction bases not matched to a gene: 3. Per the germline V gene, CDR1 is SQVTM and CDR2 is ANQGSEA. Random hexamers were used to reverse transcribe an amount of roughly 0.5 to 1 ug RNA. In TCRdb, the immunoSEQ multiplex PCR reads were re-called with MiXCR into one record per CDR3 protein. The sample lists more than 150,000 distinct CDR3 sequences; more than 90% were seen once. The sequenced target, TCR beta, came from blood CD8+ and CD4+ T cells. FACS was used to enrich TEMRA cells, whereas the CD8+ and CD4+ T cells were obtained by negative isolation.

The clonotype originates from a human donor in good health. The sequencing sample was made of CD4+ T cells from PBMCs. This chain connects TRBV29-1 to TRBJ1-4; 9 bases are a match to TRBD1. CDR3 in DNA: TGCAGCGCGACAGGGGGGGATGAAAAACTGTTTTTT. Protein: CSATGGDEKLFF.